The 10 T cell receptor beta chains in this list originate from one sample, sequenced in a study of control samples from healthy donors and cancer patients. Measured with immunoSEQ multiplex PCR; TCRdb has only the in-frame clones, and not every one. The profile shows tens of thousands of clones, about 88% of them singletons. The sequencing sample was made of PBMCs. The source of these receptors is a man between 65 and 85 years old with lung cancer.

This clone was counted a few times. The gene calls are TRBV6-5 and TRBJ2-3, with unresolved D. The V end lost 4 bases, the J end lost 3 bases, and 11 bases lay between the germline ends. Germline values: CDR1 MNHEY, CDR2 SVGAGI. The CDR3 is 14 amino acids. The DNA for the CDR3 is TGTGCCAGCAGTTCTCTCTTGGGAACAGATACGCAGTATTTT. Protein: CASSSLLGTDTQYF.

This rearrangement joins TRBV27 to TRBJ2-7, with a weak D call TRBD1 (6 bases). With 5 bases removed from V and 5 bases from J, the gap between germline ends came to 13 bases. Germline V gene data show CDR1 as MNHEY and CDR2 as SMNVEV (reference sequence). The CDR3 is 13 residues long. The CDR3 reads CASSPWTAHEQYF. The DNA of the CDR3 is TGTGCCAGCAGTCCCTGGACAGCCCACGAGCAGTACTTC.

V usage is TRBV19 and J usage is TRBJ2-2; TRBD1 matches at 7 bases. The V segment lost 5 bases and the J segment 0 bases; nucleotides outside the gene matches: 0. This CDR3 is built from 14 residues. The germline V gene encodes CDR1 LNHDA and CDR2 SQIVND (reference sequence). The CDR3 DNA reads as TGTGCCAGTAGTGACAGGGCGAACACCGGGGAGCTGTTTTTT. Amino acid sequence: CASSDRANTGELFF.

The rearrangement joins TRBV5-1 to TRBJ2-5; TRBD2 agrees at 10 bases. The V gene end was trimmed by 1 base and the J gene end by 5 bases; junction bases not matched to a gene: 11. The germline V gene has CDR1 SGHRS and CDR2 YFSETQ. The CDR3 is made up of 17 amino acids. DNA of the CDR3: TGCGCCAGCAGCTTGAGGCTAGCGGGGGCCGGAGGGGAGACCCAGTACTTC. Residues: CASSLRLAGAGGETQYF.

The V gene is TRBV27, the J gene TRBJ2-7; D may be TRBD2 (5 bases). This CDR3 is built from 14 residues. V lost 7 bases to trimming and J lost 2 bases, with 15 bases between them. CDR1 and CDR2 from the germline V gene are MNHEY and SMNVEV (reference sequence). The CDR3 nucleotides read TGTGCCAGCAAAGTCCAGAGCGGTGCCTACGAGCAGTACTTC. Translation: CASKVQSGAYEQYF.

The chain employs TRBV11-2 and TRBJ2-2, with 12 positions matching TRBD1. Unmatched junction bases numbered 7, after V lost 5 bases and J lost 3 bases. In germline, CDR1 is SGHAT, CDR2 FQNNGV. The CDR3 runs 17 residues. CDR3 sequence: CASSPGTGGADTGELFF. CDR3 coding DNA: TGTGCCAGCAGCCCCGGGACAGGGGGCGCGGACACCGGGGAGCTGTTTTTT.

The CDR3 loop reads CASSFGRTNTEAFF. CDR3 DNA sequence: TGTGCCAGCAGCTTTGGGAGGACGAACACTGAAGCTTTCTTT. The chain couples TRBV7-9 to TRBJ1-1; the D is unclear. Germline CDR1 is SEHNR and CDR2 is FQNEAQ (reference sequence). Trimming removed 3 bases from V and 1 base from J, with 9 bases in between. CDR3 length: 14 amino acids.

The rearrangement links TRBV13 to TRBJ1-6; TRBD1 agrees at 10 bases. The germline CDR1 and CDR2 sequences are PRHDT and FYEKMQ (reference sequence). V dropped 5 bases and J dropped 9; count of bases not matched to a gene: 4. This CDR3 spans 14 amino acids. CDR3 amino acids: CASSTGTGVSPLHF. CDR3 DNA: TGTGCCAGCAGCACCGGGACAGGGGTTTCACCCCTCCACTTT.

The chain couples TRBV7-9 to TRBJ2-2, with TRBD2 as a possible D gene (5 bases). V lost 4 bases to trimming and J lost 4 bases, with 10 bases between them. Germline CDR1 reads SEHNR; CDR2 reads FQNEAQ (reference sequence). The CDR3 has 14 amino acids. The DNA for the CDR3 is TGTGCCAGCAGCTCGGACTCCCCCACCGGGGAGCTGTTTTTT. Protein product: CASSSDSPTGELFF. Looking up the rest from reference TRBV7-9 and TRBJ2-2 gives the full variable domain: DTGVSQNPRHKITKRGQNVTFRCDPISEHNRLYWYRQTLGQGPEFLTYFQNEAQLEKSRLLSDRFSAERPKGSFSTLEIQRTEQGDSAMYLCASSSDSPTGELFFGEGSRLTVL.

The gene calls are TRBV24-1 and TRBJ2-2; TRBD2 aligns across 8 bases. Germline CDR1 and CDR2: KGHDR and SFDVKD. The CDR3 spans 15 residues. The trim removed 4 bases at V and 2 bases at J, leaving 2 bases unmatched. In nucleotides, the CDR3 is TGTGCCACCAGTGAGGCGGGGGGAAACACCGGGGAGCTGTTTTTT. Protein sequence: CATSEAGGNTGELFF.